Below, 20 T cell receptor beta chains from the same sample are listed, as sequenced in a study of shared clonotypes between healthy human individuals. Measured with immunoSEQ multiplex PCR; TCRdb has only the in-frame clones, and not every one. The sample contains about 180,000 clones, over 85% of which appear only once. Sequenced: naive CD4+ T cells sorted from blood. This sample's subset: CD45RA+ positively selected. The receptors originated from a woman aged 30 to 39 in good health.

The sample holds one count of this clone. This rearrangement joins TRBV28 to TRBJ2-7, with 9 bases matching TRBD2. The germline V gene encodes CDR1 MDHEN and CDR2 SYDVKM. The CDR3 loop spans 14 amino acids. J gave up 3 bases and V 2 bases, and 2 bases lay outside the gene matches. This chain's CDR3 is CASSLAGGGYEQYF. For the CDR3, the DNA is TGTGCCAGCAGTTTAGCGGGAGGGGGCTACGAGCAGTACTTC. Variable domain in full (rest from reference TRBV28 and TRBJ2-7): DVKVTQSSRYLVKRTGEKVFLECVQDMDHENMFWYRQDPGLGLRLIYFSYDVKMKEKGDIPEGYSVSREKKERFSLILESASTNQTSMYLCASSLAGGGYEQYFGPGTRLTVT.

The V call is TRBV28, the J call TRBJ1-2, with D unclear. CDR1 is MDHEN, CDR2 SYDVKM, per germline. The germline V and J ends were trimmed by 5 bases and 3 bases, with 13 bases remaining between them. This CDR3 region has 14 residues. CDR3 protein: CASSQPPAYYGYTF. The CDR3 DNA reads TGTGCCAGCAGTCAGCCCCCGGCCTACTATGGCTACACCTTC.

This clone has only one observation. The chain carries TRBV13 and TRBJ2-5; no definite D call. The J call could be wrong; TRBJ2-7 is a better fit for the DNA end. The germline gives CDR1 PRHDT, CDR2 FYEKMQ (reference sequence). This CDR3 is built from 14 residues. The CDR3 loop reads CASSLGERAYEQYF. The DNA of the CDR3 is TGTGCCAGCAGCTTAGGGGAGAGAGCCTACGAGCAGTACTTC.

This chain connects TRBV11-2 to TRBJ2-7; D is tentatively TRBD1 or TRBD2 (6 bases each). Trimming cost V 6 bases and J 3 bases, with 21 bases left between them. Germline lookup yields CDR1 SGHAT and CDR2 FQNNGV. The CDR3 runs to 16 residues. The CDR3 reads CASRHWGDKRNYEQYF. DNA of the CDR3: TGTGCCAGCAGACATTGGGGGGACAAACGAAACTACGAGCAGTACTTC.

This chain connects TRBV9 to TRBJ2-2; 10 nucleotides align to TRBD1. This CDR3 comprises 18 residues. In germline, CDR1 is SGDLS, CDR2 YYNGEE. Trimming removed 4 bases from V and 5 bases from J; junction bases left unmatched: 14. CDR3 nucleotide sequence: TGTGCCAGCAGCCCCCAGACCGGGACAGGGGCGTGGACCGGGGAGCTGTTTTTT. It codes for CASSPQTGTGAWTGELFF.

The chain links TRBV28 to TRBJ2-7; TRBD2 matches 13 bases. Germline CDR1 is MDHEN and CDR2 is SYDVKM. This CDR3 has 16 amino acids. Losses at the gene ends were 7 bases for V and 7 bases for J; bases not matched to a gene: 13. The CDR3 is CASTFSGLAGVREQYF. The CDR3 region has the DNA TGTGCCAGCACCTTTAGTGGACTAGCGGGAGTTCGGGAGCAGTACTTC.

The V and J genes are TRBV12-2 and TRBJ1-5. TRBV12-2 is a known pseudogene. The CDR3 has 14 amino acids. The DNA for the CDR3 is TGTGCAAGTCGCGGAGGCGGGGAAAATCAGCCCCAGCATTTT. As protein: CASRGGGENQPQHF.

This rearrangement joins TRBV10-1 to TRBJ2-5; tentatively, D is TRBD2 (6 bases). The length of the CDR3 is 13 residues. The germline V gene has CDR1 WNHNN and CDR2 SYGVQD (reference sequence). Trimming took off 5 bases at V and 6 bases at J, with 13 bases between the two ends. The CDR3 DNA is TGCGCCAGCAGTCTCCGTCGGGGGAAGACCCAGTACTTC. As protein: CASSLRRGKTQYF.

This clone showed up just once. The CDR3 loop is CASSSGGPTGIEKLFF. The DNA of the CDR3 is TGTGCCAGCAGCTCTGGAGGCCCGACAGGGATAGAAAAACTGTTTTTT. The V call is TRBV5-6, the J call TRBJ1-4; 7 positions match TRBD1. The trim removed 3 bases at V and 8 bases at J, leaving 13 bases unmatched. Per the germline V gene, CDR1 is SGHDT and CDR2 is YYEEEE. The CDR3 is made up of 16 amino acids. The full variable domain, in which reference TRBV5-6 and TRBJ1-4 provide the parts outside the CDR3, is DAGVTQSPTHLIKTRGQQVTLRCSPKSGHDTVSWYQQALGQGPQFIFQYYEEEERQRGNFPDRFSGHQFPNYSSELNVNALLLGDSALYLCASSSGGPTGIEKLFFGSGTQLSVL.

V usage is TRBV4-1 and J usage is TRBJ1-1; a possible D gene is TRBD1 (6 bases). The CDR3 contains 15 residues. Germline lookup yields CDR1 MGHRA and CDR2 YSYEKL. The V end lost 1 base, the J end lost 6 bases, and 15 bases lay between the germline ends. CDR3 bases: TGCGCCAGCAGCCAAGTTAACAGGGTTCGTCCTGAAGCTTTCTTT. It translates to CASSQVNRVRPEAFF.

The J gene is TRBJ1-3, the V gene TRBV9; 7 bases are a match to TRBD1. V gave up 4 bases and J gave up 4 bases; unmatched junction bases: 11. The CDR3 is made up of 16 amino acids. Germline CDR1 and CDR2: SGDLS and YYNGEE. CDR3 nucleotides: TGTGCCAGCAGCTCCCCGACAGGGAGAAAAGGAAACACCATATATTTT. Encoded protein: CASSSPTGRKGNTIYF.

This sequence joins TRBV7-9 and TRBJ2-5, with D unclear. This CDR3 spans 10 amino acids. V lost 1 base and J 9 bases, leaving 3 bases between the germline ends. CDR1 SEHNR and CDR2 FQNEAQ come from the germline V gene (reference sequence). CDR3 DNA sequence: TGTGCCAGCAGCTTAGTGTCCCAGTACTTC. It codes for CASSLVSQYF.

The rearrangement uses TRBV28 and TRBJ1-5; possibly TRBD1 for D (6 bases). Germline lookup yields CDR1 MDHEN and CDR2 SYDVKM. The length of the CDR3 is 16 residues. Trimming left V 4 bases short and J 2 bases short, with 15 bases between. CDR3 sequence: CASSYTGIWGNQPQHF. CDR3 sequence (DNA): TGTGCCAGCAGTTACACAGGGATCTGGGGCAATCAGCCCCAGCATTTT. Complete variable domain (other parts from reference TRBV28 and TRBJ1-5): DVKVTQSSRYLVKRTGEKVFLECVQDMDHENMFWYRQDPGLGLRLIYFSYDVKMKEKGDIPEGYSVSREKKERFSLILESASTNQTSMYLCASSYTGIWGNQPQHFGDGTRLSIL.

In its sample, this clone was seen once. J is TRBJ2-5 and V is TRBV29-1, with 8 positions matching TRBD2. V shed 4 bases, J shed 6 bases, and the junction held 4 bases outside the gene matches. CDR1 and CDR2 from the germline V gene are SQVTM and ANQGSEA. The CDR3 length is 12 residues. The CDR3 region has the DNA TGCAGCGTTGGACGGGAGGGAAAGACCCAGTACTTC. This encodes CSVGREGKTQYF.

This chain links TRBV10-3 with TRBJ2-7, with 8 bases lining up with TRBD2. CDR1 is ENHRY and CDR2 is SYGVKD in the germline V gene. This CDR3 has 14 amino acids. Germline trimming cut 2 bases from V and 5 bases from J; bases unmatched to any gene: 5. The CDR3 region is CAISELLTSDEQYF. Here the CDR3 DNA reads TGTGCCATCAGTGAGCTGTTGACTAGCGACGAGCAGTACTTC.

V and J are TRBV6-4 and TRBJ2-1, with 10 bases that match TRBD2. The CDR3 has 15 residues. In germline, CDR1 is MRHNA, CDR2 SNTAGT. V lost 1 base to trimming and J lost 9 bases; unmatched junction nucleotides: 6. CDR3 in amino acids: CASSDYLAGVVEQFF. Written as DNA, the CDR3 is TGTGCCAGCAGTGACTACCTAGCGGGAGTCGTTGAGCAGTTCTTC.

The chain combines TRBV28 with TRBJ1-3; D remains ambiguous. Trimming pared 5 bases from V and 1 base from J, leaving 9 bases between. This CDR3 contains 14 residues. Germline CDR1 MDHEN, CDR2 SYDVKM. The CDR3 DNA is TGTGCCAGCAGTATACGGTGGTCTGGAAACACCATATATTTT. Its protein is CASSIRWSGNTIYF.

The chain's CDR3 is CASKIEVNTEAFF. The CDR3 coding sequence is TGTGCCAGCAAGATCGAGGTGAACACTGAAGCTTTCTTT. The chain combines TRBV6-5 with TRBJ1-1; D is undetermined. CDR1 MNHEY and CDR2 SVGAGI come from the germline V gene. V lost 7 bases to trimming and J lost 0 bases, with 9 bases between them. The CDR3 covers 13 residues.

In nucleotides, the CDR3 is TGTGCCAGCAGCCAAGAGTTGGTTAGGGGATCAACCCAGCATTTT. It yields the protein CASSQELVRGSTQHF. This chain links TRBV4-2 with TRBJ1-5; D is perhaps TRBD1 (5 bases). V gave up 0 bases and J gave up 11 bases, with 17 bases separating them. Germline CDR1 and CDR2: LGHNA and YNFKEQ. This CDR3 contains 15 residues.

DNA of the CDR3: TGTGCCAGCAGAGCTTCAGGGGCTGGTGGCTACACCTTC. This codes for CASRASGAGGYTF. The chain recombines TRBV6-5 with TRBJ1-2, with D tentatively TRBD1 (6 bases). The CDR3 has 13 amino acids. The V gene lost 6 bases and the J gene lost 7 bases, with 15 bases spanning the gap. Germline lookup yields CDR1 MNHEY and CDR2 SVGAGI.